Many counts were recorded for the clone carrying this T cell receptor beta chain. Its target is not known. These data originate in a study of CD8 T cells in ankylosing spondylitis. Making use of molecular barcodes, quantitative 5'-RACE generated TCR beta libraries. MiXCR, applied by TCRdb to the 5' RACE reads, yields one record per CDR3 protein. The table records approximately 300,000 distinct CDR3 sequences, approximately 8.2% of them present only once. Trimming removed 5 bases at V and 1 base at J, with 14 bases between. Looked up from germline, CDR1 is LGHDT and CDR2 is YNNKEL (reference sequence). The CDR3 is made up of 15 amino acids. Overall study findings and caveats: A CD8+ phenotype characterized the disease-linked clones, which were relatively rare in peripheral blood. A number of the motif variants had already been described in reactive arthritis synovial fluid and blood. In ankylosing spondylitis blood, a motif of fewer than 10 highly homologous TCR beta variants appeared characteristic. Researchers reportedly found disease-linked clones significantly enriched in matched ankylosing spondylitis synovial fluid.

The rearrangement joins TRBV3-1 to TRBJ2-5, with a weak D call TRBD1 (5 bases). The source is a male donor with ankylosing spondylitis. The specimen sequenced was blood, either unsorted or a sorted T cell fraction (not recorded which). Here the CDR3 reads CASSSARGPQETQYF. The CDR3 DNA sequence: TGTGCCAGCAGCTCAGCTAGGGGCCCCCAAGAGACCCAGTACTTC.